This T cell receptor (beta chain) was observed in a study of shared clonotypes between healthy human individuals. At the level of the study: Sampling drew on donors who were a couple of women and a few men aged 18 to 49.

Per the original methods: ImmunoSEQ supplied junction-only sequences lacking quality scores, so filtering was different. The protocol was immunoSEQ multiplex PCR, while the TCRdb copy is restricted to in-frame clones and leaves out a portion. That table supplies the V and J calls and clone size; D and trimming were determined from the DNA. The sample has millions of clones; more than 85% are singletons. Study outcomes and limitations: Clonotypes that were shared across a handful of donors made up approximately 5.1% of naive CD4 clonotypes. In this cohort, only blood was sampled, and tissue repertoires likely differ.

This clone was seen just once. The antigen is not known. It was CD45RO-negative cells, positively selected for CCR7, that made up naive CD8 cells, with terminally differentiated effector memory CD45RA+ cells excluded. The sequence was collected from a man aged 18 to 35 in good health. Some clones in this sample may be carry-over from other donors' samples. Sample: naive CD8+ T cells from PBMCs.

The CDR3 here is CASSFPPGNEQFF. CDR3 DNA sequence: TGTGCCAGCAGCTTCCCCCCAGGCAATGAGCAGTTCTTC. This chain links TRBV7-9 with TRBJ2-1; D is undetermined. V lost 3 bases to trimming and J lost 6 bases, with 9 bases between them. The V gene's germline CDR1 is SEHNR and CDR2 FQNEAQ (reference sequence). This CDR3 is 13 amino acids long.